This T cell receptor beta chain was identified during a study of blood T cells in healthy people across ages. V was trimmed by 6 bases and J by 13 bases, leaving 25 bases between them. This CDR3 is 15 amino acids long. Per sample, a minimum of 6 million PBMCs were isolated. Combining a sample-barcoded 5' primer with a J-beta primer mix, a second PCR ran for roughly 7 to 12 cycles. TCRdb re-called the 5' RACE reads with MiXCR, one entry per CDR3 protein. Among 1.5 million to 2 million distinct CDR3 sequences listed, under 30% were seen once. This chain joins TRBV12-3 or TRBV12-4 and TRBJ2-4, with D hard to call. The TCR originated in a woman aged 25 to 45 in good health. Sequencing was done on a sample of blood. CDR3 in DNA: TGTGCCAGCAGCCCGGACGCACTCCTGGGGAATGAGCAGTACTTC. This translates into CASSPDALLGNEQYF.